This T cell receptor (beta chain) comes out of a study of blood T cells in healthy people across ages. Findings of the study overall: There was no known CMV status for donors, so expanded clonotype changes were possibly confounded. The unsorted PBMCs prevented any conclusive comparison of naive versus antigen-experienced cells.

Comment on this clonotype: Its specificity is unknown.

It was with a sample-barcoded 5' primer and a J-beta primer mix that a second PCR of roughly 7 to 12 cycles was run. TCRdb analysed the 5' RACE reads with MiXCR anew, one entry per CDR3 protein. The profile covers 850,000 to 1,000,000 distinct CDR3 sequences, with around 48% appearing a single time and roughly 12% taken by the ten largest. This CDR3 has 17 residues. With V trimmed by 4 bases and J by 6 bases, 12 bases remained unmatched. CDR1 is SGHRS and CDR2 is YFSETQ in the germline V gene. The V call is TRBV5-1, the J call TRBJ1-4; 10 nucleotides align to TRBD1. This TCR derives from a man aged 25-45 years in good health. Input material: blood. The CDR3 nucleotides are TGCGCCAGCAGCCCCGGACAGGGGGTCCCCTTTTATGAAAAACTGTTTTTT. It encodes CASSPGQGVPFYEKLFF.